This T cell receptor (beta chain) was captured by sequencing in a study of T cells in Graves' hyperthyroidism and ophthalmopathy. Researchers took RNA transcripts and amplified the TCR beta CDR3 regions from them. HTBI primers drove first-round RT-PCR of the TCR CDR3. TCRdb called the multiplex PCR reads again in MiXCR, with one record for every CDR3 protein. Found here are hundreds of thousands of distinct CDR3 sequences, roughly 14% of them singletons; the top ten hold approximately 13%. Ophthalmopathy cases scored 3 or more on the Clinical Activity Score and 4 or more on NOSPECS grade, with duration below 3 months. Patients were excluded because of uncontrolled infection, other autoimmune disease, pregnancy or lactation. In this sample, this clonotype turned up many times. Material for sequencing was blood. The TCR was taken from a man between 18 and 35 years old with Graves' ophthalmopathy.

The CDR3 sequence: CASSPGPGLVDEGEQYF. The CDR3 region has the DNA TGCGCCAGCAGCCCGGGTCCTGGACTAGTTGATGAGGGGGAGCAGTACTTC. The rearrangement links TRBV5-1 to TRBJ2-7; 7 bases are shared with TRBD2. Germline V gene data show CDR1 as SGHRS and CDR2 as YFSETQ. Trimming cost V 4 bases and J 7 bases; bases outside gene matches: 20. The CDR3 has 17 amino acids. The full variable domain, its missing parts supplied by reference TRBV5-1 and TRBJ2-7, is KAGVTQTPRYLIKTRGQQVTLSCSPISGHRSVSWYQQTPGQGLQFLFEYFSETQRNKGNFPGRFSGRQFSNSRSEMNVSTLELGDSALYLCASSPGPGLVDEGEQYFGPGTRLTVT.